A selection of T cell receptor beta chains follows, all from one sample in a study of regulatory T cells in long-lasting Graves disease. TCRdb reprocessed the multiplex PCR reads with MiXCR, giving one entry per CDR3 protein. The sample has 350,000 to 500,000 distinct CDR3 sequences; around 15% are singletons. Separately, the same data were catalogued under a study of T cells in Graves' hyperthyroidism and ophthalmopathy.

Specimen: peripheral blood mononuclear cells (PBMCs), collected at new diagnosis, from a patient treated with antithyroid drugs. Receptor source: a woman aged 45-65 years with Graves disease. The CDR3 runs from the conserved cysteine through the conserved F or W. Fields, in order: V gene, D gene, J gene, clone size, CDR3 DNA, CDR3 protein. A D gene is named only where the DNA matches it firmly. Some rows have no size entry. The others give once, few or many, or a class for an expanded clone.

>TRBV5-1|NA|TRBJ2-1|NA
TGCGCCAGCAGCCCAATGAGTGAGGGATTCAATGAGCAGTTCTTC
CASSPMSEGFNEQFF
>TRBV5-1|NA|TRBJ2-3|few
TGCGCCAGCGGGCAGGGGCGGTCAGGAGATACGCAGTATTTT
CASGQGRSGDTQYF
>TRBV2|NA|TRBJ2-2|many
TGTGCCAGCAGTGAACAGGGTGTGGTAACCGGGGAGCTGTTTTTT
CASSEQGVVTGELFF
>TRBV2|NA|TRBJ2-5|many
TGTGCCAGCCAAGAGCTGGAGACCAAAGAGACCCAGTACTTC
CASQELETKETQYF
>TRBV5-1|TRBD1|TRBJ2-2|few
TGCGCCAGCCACGGACAGGCCCGGAACACCGGGGAGCTGTTTTTT
CASHGQARNTGELFF
>TRBV20-1|TRBD2|TRBJ2-5|NA
TGCAGTGCTACTACCCCAGCGGGAAAGGAGACCCAGTACTTC
CSATTPAGKETQYF
>TRBV27|TRBD2|TRBJ2-1|many
TGTGCCAGCAGTTTATTAACTAGCGGGGCCTACAATGAGCAGTTCTTC
CASSLLTSGAYNEQFF
>TRBV3-1|NA|TRBJ2-3|NA
TGTGCCAGCAGCCAAGTGGGGATCACAGATACGCAGTATTTT
CASSQVGITDTQYF
>TRBV20-1|TRBD1|TRBJ2-7|many
TGCAGTGCTAGCCGGACAGGACCTGTGCAGTACTTC
CSASRTGPVQYF
>TRBV20-1|NA|TRBJ1-1|many
TGCAGTGCTAGAGGTAGCCTCCTACTCCACACTGAAGCTTTCTTT
CSARGSLLLHTEAFF
>TRBV20-1|TRBD2|TRBJ2-1|few
TGCAGTGCTACTCGGACTAGCGGCTTCAATGAGCAGTTCTTC
CSATRTSGFNEQFF
>TRBV7-3|NA|TRBJ2-2|few
TGTGCCAGCAGTTCTTACACCGGGGAGCTGTTTTTT
CASSSYTGELFF